One sample yielded the 6 T cell receptor beta chains listed below, sequenced in a study of human T cells and chemical hapten exposure. Time point in this sample: patch test 1, 2 weeks after DPC sensitization. The treatment: therapeutic diphenylcyclopropenone sensitization with weekly scalp DPC. From the RACE reads, TCRdb called clonotypes with MiXCR, one entry per CDR3 protein. This table holds around 77,000 distinct CDR3 sequences, 9.8% found once. The sequences come from whole blood, collected in connection with sensitization to the hapten diphenylcyclopropenone (DPC). These TCRs come from a woman between 40 and 50 years old with alopecia areata. Some clones in this sample may be carry-over from other donors' samples.

J is TRBJ1-3 and V is TRBV7-8; D perhaps matches TRBD1 (5 bases). V was shortened by 1 base and J by 4 bases, with 17 bases between the two germline ends. Per the germline V gene, CDR1 is SGHVS and CDR2 is FQNEAQ. The CDR3 length is 17 residues. The CDR3 DNA reads as TGTGCCAGCAGCTTAGGGCAGGGAGGGGCGCAAGGAAACACCATATATTTT. As protein: CASSLGQGGAQGNTIYF. Drawing the rest from reference TRBV7-8 and TRBJ1-3, the complete variable domain is GAGVSQSPRYKVAKRGQDVALRCDPISGHVSLFWYQQALGQGPEFLTYFQNEAQLDKSGLPSDRFFAERPEGSVSTLKIQRTQQEDSAVYLCASSLGQGGAQGNTIYFGEGSWLTVV.

This chain connects TRBV27 to TRBJ2-5; TRBD2 matches at 9 bases. CDR1 and CDR2 from the germline V gene are MNHEY and SMNVEV (reference sequence). This CDR3 is built from 15 residues. The J segment lost 5 bases and the V segment lost 7 bases, leaving 11 bases of the junction unmatched. The CDR3 spells CASTIKGSGGETQYF. The CDR3 bases are TGTGCCAGCACCATCAAGGGTAGCGGGGGTGAGACCCAGTACTTC.

This clonotype has a count of ten or more. J is TRBJ1-2 and V is TRBV7-9, with 7 bases fitting TRBD1. V shed 0 bases and J 0 bases; nucleotides not matched to a gene: 1. Germline assignment: CDR1 SEHNR and CDR2 FQNEAQ (reference sequence). The CDR3 length is 15 residues. This CDR3 reads CASSLADRANYGYTF. For the CDR3, the DNA is TGTGCCAGCAGCTTAGCTGACAGGGCTAACTATGGCTACACCTTC.

This clonotype was recorded many times. The rearrangement links TRBV9 to TRBJ1-2; 7 nucleotides agree with TRBD1. J lost 2 bases, V lost 3 bases, and 10 bases had no gene match. CDR1 is SGDLS and CDR2 is YYNGEE in the germline V gene. This CDR3 contains 16 residues. The CDR3 loop reads CASSALGQIQNYGYTF. The CDR3 region has the DNA TGTGCCAGCAGCGCCCTGGGACAGATCCAAAACTATGGCTACACCTTC.

The J gene is TRBJ1-5, the V gene TRBV12-3 or TRBV12-4; D gene ambiguous. There are 14 residues in the CDR3. Trimming pared 3 bases from V and 7 bases from J, leaving 13 bases between. CDR3 loop: CASSFGLKGQPQHF. In nucleotides, the CDR3 is TGTGCCAGCAGTTTCGGACTAAAGGGACAGCCCCAGCATTTT.

This sequence joins TRBV7-9 and TRBJ2-4, with D perhaps matching TRBD2 (6 bases). V was trimmed by 3 bases and J by 3 bases, leaving 15 bases between them. The CDR3 extends over 16 amino acids. Germline CDR1 and CDR2: SEHNR and FQNEAQ (reference sequence). CDR3 nucleotides: TGTGCCAGCAGCTTTTCCCGCCTGGGGGGCAAAAACATTCAGTACTTC. Translation gives CASSFSRLGGKNIQYF.